This is a list of T cell receptor beta chains from one sample in a study of cytomegalovirus exposure and HLA in healthy donors. Clones were sequenced by immunoSEQ multiplex PCR, and TCRdb holds only the in-frame ones, with some missing. Among roughly 130,000 clones listed, roughly 80% were seen once. Sequencing was done on a sample of PBMCs. The receptors shown here come from a woman aged 50 to 60 in good health and CMV-seropositive. CDR3s include the opening cysteine and the closing phenylalanine or tryptophan. A D gene is named only where the DNA matches it firmly. Clone size, where shown, is once, few, many, or a class for clones that have expanded.

d_gene | abundance | j_gene | v_gene | CDR3nt | CDR3aa
- | once | TRBJ1-2 | TRBV2 | TGTGCCCAGCGGGCGGGCGCAGGCTATGGCTACACCTTC | CAQRAGAGYGYTF
TRBD2 | - | TRBJ2-3 | TRBV5-8 | TGTGCCAGCAGCTTGGTACAGCGGGGGGGCCCAGATACGCAGTATTTT | CASSLVQRGGPDTQYF
- | - | TRBJ1-2 | TRBV7-9 | TGTGCCAGCAGCTTAGTCGGGTATGGCTACACCTTC | CASSLVGYGYTF
TRBD1 | - | TRBJ1-1 | TRBV28 | TGTGCCAGCAGTTCAGACAGGGTGAACACTGAAGCTTTCTTT | CASSSDRVNTEAFF
TRBD1 | - | TRBJ2-7 | TRBV27 | TGTGCCAGCAGTTTTGGGACAGACTACGAGCAGTACTTC | CASSFGTDYEQYF
TRBD1 | once | TRBJ2-7 | TRBV5-4 | TGTGCCAGCAGCTCGGGGACAGGGGGCTATAACGAGCAGTACTTC | CASSSGTGGYNEQYF
TRBD1 | - | TRBJ1-5 | TRBV18 | TGTGCCAGCTCACCTACGACAGGGGGCCTCCCCCAGCATTTT | CASSPTTGGLPQHF
- | - | TRBJ2-6 | TRBV5-1 | TGCGCCAGCAGCTTGGAGGGGGTGGGGGCCAACGTCCTGACTTTC | CASSLEGVGANVLTF
TRBD1 | - | TRBJ2-5 | TRBV7-9 | TGTGCCAGCAGCGTATTCGGACAGGGAGAGACCCAGTACTTC | CASSVFGQGETQYF
TRBD1 | - | TRBJ2-1 | TRBV5-6 | TGTGCCAGCAGCAAGACAGGGAGCTCCTACAATGAGCAGTTCTTC | CASSKTGSSYNEQFF
- | - | TRBJ2-3 | TRBV6-5 | TGTGCCAGCAGTTACTCGCCCTGGGGGGGCACAGATACGCAGTATTTT | CASSYSPWGGTDTQYF
- | once | TRBJ2-4 | TRBV6-6 | TGTGCCAGCAGTTATAGGGGTTCTGGGAACATTCAGTACTTC | CASSYRGSGNIQYF
TRBD1 | - | TRBJ2-1 | TRBV6-4 | TGTGCCAGCAGTGAGTTACCGGGACAGGCTTACAATGAGCAGTTCTTC | CASSELPGQAYNEQFF
TRBD1 | few | TRBJ2-5 | TRBV18 | TGTGCCAGCTCACCCAGCCGGACAGGGGTAGAGACCCAGTACTTC | CASSPSRTGVETQYF
TRBD1 | - | TRBJ1-4 | TRBV5-6 | TGTGCCAGCAGCTACCGGGACAGGGGCATAGAAAAACTGTTTTTT | CASSYRDRGIEKLFF
TRBD1 | - | TRBJ1-2 | TRBV2 | TGTGCCAGCAGTGTGTGGGACAGGGAACGTGGCTACACCTTC | CASSVWDRERGYTF
- | - | TRBJ2-1 | TRBV29-1 | TGCAGCGTTGAAGGATCACGGAGCTCCTACAATGAGCAGTTCTTC | CSVEGSRSSYNEQFF
- | - | TRBJ2-7 | TRBV5-8 | TGTGCCAGCAGCTTGGAGGAGGGGCAGGGCCATTCCTACGAGCAGTACTTC | CASSLEEGQGHSYEQYF
- | - | TRBJ1-5 | TRBV7-2 | TGTGCCAGGAGGGGGGGCGTGAGTAAGCAGCCCCAGCATTTT | CARRGGVSKQPQHF
- | once | TRBJ1-3 | TRBV21-1 | TGTGCCAGCGGGGGGGGAGGAAACACCATATATTTT | CASGGGGNTIYF
TRBD1 | - | TRBJ1-1 | TRBV5-4 | TGTGCCAGCAGCCCCACCGGGACAGGCAACACTGAAGCTTTCTTT | CASSPTGTGNTEAFF
TRBD2 | - | TRBJ2-3 | TRBV5-4 | TGTGCCAGCAGCCAATGGGGCCGACTAGCGGGGACTGATACGCAGTATTTT | CASSQWGRLAGTDTQYF
- | - | TRBJ1-1 | TRBV20-1 | TGCAGTGCTAGCCGGAACACTGAAGCTTTCTTT | CSASRNTEAFF
TRBD2 | few | TRBJ2-5 | TRBV7-7 | TGTGCTAGCAGTCGTTTAGCGGGGGGGCCGGTAGAGACCCAGTACTTC | CASSRLAGGPVETQYF
- | - | TRBJ2-5 | TRBV13 | TGTGCCAGCAGCCCTGGCAGAAAAGAGACCCAGTACTTC | CASSPGRKETQYF
TRBD2 | - | TRBJ2-5 | TRBV30 | TGTGCCTGGAGTCCCGGACTAGCGGAGGGAAAGACCCAGTACTTC | CAWSPGLAEGKTQYF
TRBD1 | - | TRBJ2-5 | TRBV7-3 | TGTGCCAGCAGCTCCGGGACAGGGGACGCCCAGTACTTC | CASSSGTGDAQYF
- | - | TRBJ1-2 | TRBV9 | TGTGCCAGCAGAGCCAGGGATGGCTACACCTTC | CASRARDGYTF
- | - | TRBJ1-3 | TRBV7-9 | TGTGCCAGCAGCTTAGTCCCGACACAGGAAAACACCATATATTTT | CASSLVPTQENTIYF
- | - | TRBJ2-7 | TRBV14 | TGTGCCAGCAGCCAACTAGGCGCGGGCACCTACGAGCAGTACTTC | CASSQLGAGTYEQYF
TRBD1 | - | TRBJ1-1 | TRBV5-4 | TGTGCCAGCAGCTTGGGCGGGGACAGAGCGAACACTGAAGCTTTCTTT | CASSLGGDRANTEAFF
TRBD2 | - | TRBJ2-1 | TRBV7-2 | TGTGCCAGCAGCTTGAATCGGGGGGGCCTTAATGAGCAGTTCTTC | CASSLNRGGLNEQFF
TRBD1 | - | TRBJ1-6 | TRBV27 | TGTGCCAGCAGACCCACGGGGGGGACAGGGGTCTTTCTCGGCCTAGTTTCACCCCTCCACTTT | CASRPTGGTGVFLGLVSPLHF
- | - | TRBJ1-1 | TRBV18 | TGTGCCAGCACACCCGAGACAACCGAAGCTTTCTTT | CASTPETTEAFF
TRBD1 | once | TRBJ1-2 | TRBV28 | TGTGCCAGCAGTAAAACGGGACAGGGTTATGATGGCTACACCTTC | CASSKTGQGYDGYTF
TRBD2 | - | TRBJ2-7 | TRBV9 | TGTGCCAGCAGCCCTCGTTTGGCGGGGGGCACCTACGAGCAGTACTTC | CASSPRLAGGTYEQYF
TRBD1 | - | TRBJ2-6 | TRBV10-1 | TGCGCCAGCAGTGAGAGGTCAGGGGGTCCTGGGGCCAACGTCCTGACTTTC | CASSERSGGPGANVLTF
- | - | TRBJ1-1 | TRBV14 | TGTGCCAGCAGCCATGTATCAACGAACTGGGAAGCTTTCTTT | CASSHVSTNWEAFF
TRBD2 | - | TRBJ2-1 | TRBV5-1 | TGCGCCAGCAACCGGGGACTAGCGGGGCACAATGAGCAGTTCTTC | CASNRGLAGHNEQFF
- | - | TRBJ2-7 | TRBV19 | TGTGCCAGTAGTGACATTCCCTACGAGCAGTACTTC | CASSDIPYEQYF
TRBD1 | - | TRBJ2-6 | TRBV2 | TGTGCCAGCAGTGGCGACAGGGTTCACTCTGGGGCCAACGTCCTGACTTTC | CASSGDRVHSGANVLTF
- | - | TRBJ2-1 | TRBV4-1 | TGCGCCAGCAGCCCTAGGGGACTGGGGACCCACAATGAGCAGTTCTTC | CASSPRGLGTHNEQFF
TRBD2 | few | TRBJ2-1 | TRBV27 | TGTGCCAGCAGTTTCACTAGCGGGGGGGTGCAGTTCTTC | CASSFTSGGVQFF
- | - | TRBJ1-2 | TRBV4-3 | TGCGCCAGCAGCCAAGAAACAGAGTGGGGCGGCTACACCTTC | CASSQETEWGGYTF
- | - | TRBJ2-1 | TRBV7-9 | TGTGCCAGCAGGCCCAGGGTCGAAGGGTACAATGAGCAGTTCTTC | CASRPRVEGYNEQFF
- | - | TRBJ1-1 | TRBV11-2 | TGTGCCAGCAGCATCCGGGGGGAAACTGAAGCTTTCTTT | CASSIRGETEAFF
TRBD1 | - | TRBJ1-1 | TRBV7-9 | TGTGCCAGCAGCCTAAGGACAGGGGGGAACACTGAAGCTTTCTTT | CASSLRTGGNTEAFF
- | - | TRBJ2-3 | TRBV7-9 | TGTGCCAGCAGCCAACGGGATACGCAGTATTTT | CASSQRDTQYF
TRBD1 | - | TRBJ1-5 | TRBV9 | TGTGCCAGCAGCGAGACAGGGTCTATGAGTCAGCCCCAGCATTTT | CASSETGSMSQPQHF